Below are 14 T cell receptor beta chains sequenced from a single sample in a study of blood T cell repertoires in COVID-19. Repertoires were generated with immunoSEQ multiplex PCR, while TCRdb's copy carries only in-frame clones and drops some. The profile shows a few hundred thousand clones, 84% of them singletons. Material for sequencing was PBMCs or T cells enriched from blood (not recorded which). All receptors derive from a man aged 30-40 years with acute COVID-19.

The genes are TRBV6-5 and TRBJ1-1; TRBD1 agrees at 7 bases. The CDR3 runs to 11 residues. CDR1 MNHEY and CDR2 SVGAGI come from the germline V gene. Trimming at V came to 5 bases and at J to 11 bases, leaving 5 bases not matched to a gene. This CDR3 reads CASSTTGDAFF. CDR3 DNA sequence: TGTGCCAGCAGTACCACAGGGGACGCTTTCTTT.

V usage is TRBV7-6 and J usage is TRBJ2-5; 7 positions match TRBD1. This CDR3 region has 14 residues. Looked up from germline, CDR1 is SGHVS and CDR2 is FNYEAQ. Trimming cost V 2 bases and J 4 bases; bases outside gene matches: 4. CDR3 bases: TGTGCCAGCAGCTTACAGGGGGTTGGAGAGACCCAGTACTTC. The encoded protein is CASSLQGVGETQYF.

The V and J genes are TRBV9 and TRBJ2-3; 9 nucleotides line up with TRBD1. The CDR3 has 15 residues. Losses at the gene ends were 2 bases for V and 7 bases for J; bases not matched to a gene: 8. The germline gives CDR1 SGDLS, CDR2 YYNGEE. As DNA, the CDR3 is TGTGCCAGCAGCGTTTCCGGGACAGGGCCACATACGCAGTATTTT. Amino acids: CASSVSGTGPHTQYF.

The CDR3 sequence is CASSLDLRGYTF. CDR3 DNA: TGTGCCAGCAGCTTAGACCTTCGGGGCTACACCTTC. The chain employs TRBV7-9 and TRBJ1-2; D not certain. This CDR3 is 12 amino acids long. Trimming cost V 1 base and J 8 bases, with 8 bases left between them. In germline, CDR1 is SEHNR, CDR2 FQNEAQ (reference sequence).

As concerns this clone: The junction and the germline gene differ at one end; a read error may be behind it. The CDR3 protein is CASSLAPRGANYGYTF. CDR3 nucleotides: TGTGCCAGCAGCTTGGCCCCCCGGGGGGCCAACTATGGCTACACCTTC. This rearrangement joins TRBV5-1 to TRBJ1-2, with D perhaps matching TRBD1 (6 bases). CDR3 size: 16 residues. Germline values: CDR1 SGHRS, CDR2 YFSETQ.

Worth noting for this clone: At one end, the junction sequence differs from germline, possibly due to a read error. This CDR3 reads CASSPRPENSPLHF. CDR3 in DNA: TGTGCCAGCAGCCCCCGGCCGGAGAATTCACCCCTCCACTTT. The chain has TRBV5-1 and TRBJ1-6; unclear D gene. Germline CDR1 and CDR2: SGHRS and YFSETQ. There are 14 residues in the CDR3.

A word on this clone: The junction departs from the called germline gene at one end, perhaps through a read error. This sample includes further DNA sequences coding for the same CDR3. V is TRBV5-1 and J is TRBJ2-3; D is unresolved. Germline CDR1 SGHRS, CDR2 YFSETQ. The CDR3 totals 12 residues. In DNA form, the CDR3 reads TGTGCCAGCAGCTTGGCCCGGGATACGCAGTATTTT. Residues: CASSLARDTQYF.

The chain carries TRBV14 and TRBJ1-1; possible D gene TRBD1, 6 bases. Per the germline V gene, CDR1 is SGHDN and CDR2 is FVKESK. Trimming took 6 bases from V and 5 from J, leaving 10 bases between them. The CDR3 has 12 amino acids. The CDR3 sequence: CASRRGGTEAFF. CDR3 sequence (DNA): TGTGCCAGCAGGAGGGGGGGGACTGAAGCTTTCTTT.

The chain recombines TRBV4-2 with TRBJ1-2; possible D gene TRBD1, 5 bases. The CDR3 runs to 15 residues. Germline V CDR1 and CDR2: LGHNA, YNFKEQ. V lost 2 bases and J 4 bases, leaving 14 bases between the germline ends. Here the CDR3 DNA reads TGTGCCAGCAGCCAACCAGGGTCGCCGGCCTATGGCTACACCTTC. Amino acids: CASSQPGSPAYGYTF.

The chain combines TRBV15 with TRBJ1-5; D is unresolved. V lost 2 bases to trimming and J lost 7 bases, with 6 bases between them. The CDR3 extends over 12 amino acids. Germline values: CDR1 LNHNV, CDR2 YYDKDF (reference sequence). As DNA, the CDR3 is TGTGCCACCAGCAGATTGTCACAGCCCCAGCATTTT. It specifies CATSRLSQPQHF.

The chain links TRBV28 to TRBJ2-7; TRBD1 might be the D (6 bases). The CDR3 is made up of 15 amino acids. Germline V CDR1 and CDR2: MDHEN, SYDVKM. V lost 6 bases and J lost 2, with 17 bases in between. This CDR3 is CASRGWAGDTYEQYV. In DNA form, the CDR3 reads TGTGCCAGCAGGGGTTGGGCAGGGGACACCTACGAGCAGTACGTC.

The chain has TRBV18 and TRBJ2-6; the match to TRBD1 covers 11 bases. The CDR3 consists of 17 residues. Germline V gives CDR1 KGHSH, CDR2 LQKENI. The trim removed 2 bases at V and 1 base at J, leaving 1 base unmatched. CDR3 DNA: TGTGCCAGCTCACCAAGGGACAGGGGGTCTGGGGCCAACGTCCTGACTTTC. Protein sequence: CASSPRDRGSGANVLTF.

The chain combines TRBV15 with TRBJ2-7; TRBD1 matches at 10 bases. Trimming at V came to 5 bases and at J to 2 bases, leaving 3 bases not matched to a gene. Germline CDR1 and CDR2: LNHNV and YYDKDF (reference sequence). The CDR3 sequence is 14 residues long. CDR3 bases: TGTGCCACCAGCGGGGGGACAGGGGCCTACGAGCAGTACGTC. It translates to CATSGGTGAYEQYV.

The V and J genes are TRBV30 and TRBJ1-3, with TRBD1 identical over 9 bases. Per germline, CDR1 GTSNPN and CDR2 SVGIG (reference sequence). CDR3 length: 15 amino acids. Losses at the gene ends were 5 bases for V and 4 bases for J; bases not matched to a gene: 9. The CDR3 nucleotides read TGTGCCTGGCAGCGGGACAGGGTCTCGGGAAACACCATATATTTT. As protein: CAWQRDRVSGNTIYF.